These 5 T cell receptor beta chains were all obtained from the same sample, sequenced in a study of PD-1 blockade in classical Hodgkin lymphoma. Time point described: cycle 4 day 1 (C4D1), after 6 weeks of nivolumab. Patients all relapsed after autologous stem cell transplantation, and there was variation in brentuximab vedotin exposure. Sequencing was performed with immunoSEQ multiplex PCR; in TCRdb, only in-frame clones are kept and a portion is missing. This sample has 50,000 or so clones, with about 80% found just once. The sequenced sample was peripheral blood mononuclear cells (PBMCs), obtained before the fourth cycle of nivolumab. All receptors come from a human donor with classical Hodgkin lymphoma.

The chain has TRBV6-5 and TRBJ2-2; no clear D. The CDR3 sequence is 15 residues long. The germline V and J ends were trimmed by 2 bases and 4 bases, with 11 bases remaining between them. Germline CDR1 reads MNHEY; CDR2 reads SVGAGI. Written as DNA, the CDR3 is TGTGCCAGCAGTTACCGAGGTGGGGTCACCGGGGAGCTGTTTTTT. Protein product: CASSYRGGVTGELFF.

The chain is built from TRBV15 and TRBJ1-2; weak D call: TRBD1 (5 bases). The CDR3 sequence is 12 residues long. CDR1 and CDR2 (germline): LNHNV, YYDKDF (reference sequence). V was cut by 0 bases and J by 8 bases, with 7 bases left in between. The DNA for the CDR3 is TGTGCCACCAGCAGAGACCAGGGAGGCTACACCTTC. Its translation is CATSRDQGGYTF.

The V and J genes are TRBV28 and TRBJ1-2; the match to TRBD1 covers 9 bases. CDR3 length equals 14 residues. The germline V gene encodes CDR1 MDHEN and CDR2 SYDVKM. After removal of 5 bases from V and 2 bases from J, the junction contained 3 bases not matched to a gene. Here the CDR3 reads CASSAGTGNYGYTF. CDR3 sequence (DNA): TGTGCCAGCAGTGCCGGGACAGGGAACTATGGCTACACCTTC.

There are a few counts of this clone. The CDR3 bases are TGTGCCAGCAGCTACACTAGCGGGAGTGGTAGGGAGACCCAGTACTTC. The encoded protein is CASSYTSGSGRETQYF. The gene calls are TRBV7-2 and TRBJ2-5; 11 bases line up with TRBD2. J was trimmed by 5 bases and V by 4 bases; bases with no gene match: 9. Germline V gene sequence: CDR1 SGHTA, CDR2 FQGNSA. The CDR3 extends over 16 amino acids.

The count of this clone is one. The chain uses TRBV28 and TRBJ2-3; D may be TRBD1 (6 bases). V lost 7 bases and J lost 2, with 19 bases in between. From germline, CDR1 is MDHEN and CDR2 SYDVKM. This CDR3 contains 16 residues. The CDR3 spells CASNSRLRGYTDTQYF. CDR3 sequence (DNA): TGTGCCAGCAACTCCCGGTTAAGGGGGTACACAGATACGCAGTATTTT.